Here is one T cell receptor beta chain with its context. This specimen comes from a study of T cell changes during pregnancy in multiple sclerosis. V lost 4 bases, J lost 2 bases, and 8 bases stayed unmatched. CDR3 size: 15 residues. CDR1 and CDR2 from the germline V gene are SGHDT and YYEEEE. TCRdb keeps only in-frame clones here, not all; method: immunoSEQ multiplex PCR. In the table there are approximately 63,000 clones, around 91% of which are singletons. The TCR sequence derives from a female donor in good health, enrolled as a control in a pregnancy study. The sequenced sample was peripheral blood, obtained in the third trimester of pregnancy. The V and J genes are TRBV5-6 and TRBJ2-5; 7 bases agree with TRBD2. The CDR3 DNA sequence: TGTGCCAGCAGCCTTGGGGGGGGGAGTCAAGAGACCCAGTACTTC. This encodes CASSLGGGSQETQYF.